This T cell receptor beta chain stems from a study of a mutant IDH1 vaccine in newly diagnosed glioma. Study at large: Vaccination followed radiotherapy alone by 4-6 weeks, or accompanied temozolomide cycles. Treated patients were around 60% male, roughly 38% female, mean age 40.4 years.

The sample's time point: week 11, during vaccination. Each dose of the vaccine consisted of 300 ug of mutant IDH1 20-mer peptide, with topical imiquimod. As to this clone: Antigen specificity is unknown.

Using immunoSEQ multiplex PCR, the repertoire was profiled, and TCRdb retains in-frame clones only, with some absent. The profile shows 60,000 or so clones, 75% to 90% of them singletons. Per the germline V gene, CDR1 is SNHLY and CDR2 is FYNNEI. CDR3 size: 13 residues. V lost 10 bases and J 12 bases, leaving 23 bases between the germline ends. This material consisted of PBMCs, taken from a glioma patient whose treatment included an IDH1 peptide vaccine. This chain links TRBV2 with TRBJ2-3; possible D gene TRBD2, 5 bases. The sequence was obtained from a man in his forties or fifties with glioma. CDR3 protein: CATLGGRGIPQYF. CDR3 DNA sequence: TGTGCCACACTAGGAGGCCGAGGCATACCCCAGTATTTT.